The 8 T cell receptor beta chains below all came from one sample that was sequenced in a study of blood T cell repertoires in COVID-19 (dated by TCRdb to about 2020). Library generation was performed with the immunoSEQ multiplex PCR assay. In its TCRdb copy, this immuneACCESS table keeps in-frame sequences only and misses some clones. Where compared with another copy, unresolved V genes explain less than half of these, and the others have no known cause. The sample profile shows about 200,000 clones; 78% of them were found once. The ten largest make up 2.5% to 3.5% of the sample. The sample was peripheral blood. These TCRs come from a woman of 80 years or more with active or convalescent COVID-19.

This chain joins TRBV11-2 and TRBJ2-3; the match to TRBD2 covers 8 bases. The CDR3 is 13 residues long. After removal of 9 bases from V and 1 base from J, the junction contained 3 bases not matched to a gene. In germline, CDR1 is SGHAT, CDR2 FQNNGV. The CDR3 here is CASHSGGTDTQYF. The CDR3 region has the DNA TGTGCCAGTCATAGCGGGGGCACAGATACGCAGTATTTT.

The J gene is TRBJ2-3, the V gene TRBV3-1 (or the pseudogene TRBV3-2); 8 bases are shared with TRBD2. Germline values: CDR1 LGHDT, CDR2 YNNKEL (reference sequence). V gave up 4 bases and J gave up 2 bases; unmatched junction bases: 8. The CDR3 loop spans 16 amino acids. CDR3 bases: TGTGCCAGCAGCCTTTCCGGGACTAGAACCACAGATACGCAGTATTTT. As protein: CASSLSGTRTTDTQYF.

This chain links TRBV5-4 with TRBJ2-1; 8 nucleotides agree with TRBD2. Trimming removed 0 bases from V and 3 bases from J; junction bases left unmatched: 2. The CDR3 has 15 amino acids. The germline V gene has CDR1 SGHNT and CDR2 YYREEE (reference sequence). The CDR3 coding sequence is TGTGCCAGCAGCTTGGCCGGGGGGGGCTACAATGAGCAGTTCTTC. Its protein product is CASSLAGGGYNEQFF. The variable domain in full, with the rest retrieved from reference TRBV5-4 and TRBJ2-1, is ETGVTQSPTHLIKTRGQQVTLRCSSQSGHNTVSWYQQALGQGPQFIFQYYREEENGRGNFPPRFSGLQFPNYSSELNVNALELDDSALYLCASSLAGGGYNEQFFGPGTRLTVL.

CDR3 region: CASSTTTGVNTEAFF. As DNA, the CDR3 is TGTGCCAGTAGTACTACGACAGGGGTGAACACTGAAGCTTTCTTT. The gene calls are TRBV19 and TRBJ1-1; 8 bases align to TRBD1. This CDR3 contains 15 residues. Germline CDR1 LNHDA, CDR2 SQIVND (reference sequence). V lost 4 bases, J lost 0 bases, and 4 bases stayed unmatched.

This chain uses TRBV5-4 with TRBJ1-3; D not certain. Trimming stripped 5 bases from V and 0 bases from J, with 15 bases between. The CDR3 runs 16 residues. CDR1 is SGHNT and CDR2 is YYREEE in the germline V gene (reference sequence). The CDR3 DNA is TGTGCCAGCAGTTTCACCGGAGGACTCTCTGGAAACACCATATATTTT. It is translated as CASSFTGGLSGNTIYF.

The chain carries TRBV6-5 and TRBJ1-1; 10 bases are shared with TRBD1. J lost 7 bases, V lost 7 bases, and 9 bases had no gene match. Germline CDR1 and CDR2: MNHEY and SVGAGI. The CDR3 is made up of 14 amino acids. The chain's CDR3 is CASTSGQGRVEAFF. The CDR3 DNA is TGTGCCAGCACGTCGGGACAGGGGAGGGTTGAAGCTTTCTTT.

The chain couples TRBV2 to TRBJ1-5, with 12 bases aligning to TRBD1. Trimming removed 6 bases from V and 7 bases from J; junction bases left unmatched: 16. The CDR3 runs to 18 residues. Germline CDR1 is SNHLY and CDR2 is FYNNEI. The CDR3 loop is CASSVQLSGTGGGQPQHF. CDR3 in DNA: TGTGCCAGCAGCGTACAATTATCCGGGACAGGGGGCGGACAGCCCCAGCATTTT.

This clone was seen a few times. This rearrangement joins TRBV15 to TRBJ2-7, with 7 bases identical to TRBD1. Germline loops: CDR1 LNHNV, CDR2 YYDKDF (reference sequence). The CDR3 has 16 residues. After removal of 6 bases from V and 2 bases from J, the junction contained 13 bases not matched to a gene. The CDR3 DNA follows: TGTGCCACCAGTTACCCGACAGGGTTGGGCGCCTACGAGCAGTACTTC. Its protein product is CATSYPTGLGAYEQYF.